A selection of T cell receptor beta chains follows, all from one sample in a study of CD8+ T cells in alopecia areata. Profiled with immunoSEQ multiplex PCR; TCRdb holds only in-frame clones, not every one. The table has roughly 97,000 clones, 35% to 45% seen once; the top ten hold approximately 1.5%. The sample taken for sequencing was CD4+ T cells sorted from blood. Receptors were obtained from a human donor with alopecia areata. Both conserved end residues are part of each CDR3. The D gene is left open where the match is weak. Only some rows state a clone size, as once, few, many or a class for expanded clones.

few TRBJ2-5 TRBD2 TRBV30 CAWSVLGLAGEETQYF TGTGCCTGGAGTGTACTAGGACTAGCGGGGGAAGAGACCCAGTACTTC
- TRBJ1-5 - TRBV7-9 CASSLNYQPQHF TGTGCCAGCAGCTTGAATTATCAGCCCCAGCATTTT
- TRBJ2-7 TRBD1 TRBV5-1 CASSLALGTGAGEQYF TGCGCCAGCAGCTTGGCCCTCGGGACAGGGGCGGGCGAGCAGTACTTC
few TRBJ2-7 TRBD2 TRBV5-4 CASSLVASGSVQYF TGTGCCAGCAGCTTGGTTGCTAGCGGGTCTGTCCAGTACTTC
- TRBJ2-3 - TRBV4-2 CASSQEAGTSSSTDTQYF TGTGCCAGCAGCCAAGAGGCGGGAACGAGTTCTAGCACAGATACGCAGTATTTT
- TRBJ2-4 TRBD1 TRBV10-3 CAISERGQGADGNIQYF TGTGCCATCAGTGAGCGGGGACAGGGGGCGGATGGAAACATTCAGTACTTC
- TRBJ2-7 TRBD1 TRBV5-3 CASTPGGDRGSYEQYF TGTGCCAGCACCCCTGGAGGGGACAGGGGCTCCTACGAGCAGTACTTC
few TRBJ2-7 - TRBV7-9 CASSLGVDLYEQYF TGTGCCAGCAGCTTAGGAGTAGACCTCTACGAGCAGTACTTC
- TRBJ1-2 - TRBV18 CASSPFEGMIYGYTF TGTGCCAGCTCACCATTTGAGGGGATGATCTATGGCTACACCTTC
few TRBJ2-7 - TRBV30 CASTPTSGAYEQYF TGTGCCTCGACTCCGACTTCCGGGGCTTACGAGCAGTACTTC
- TRBJ2-5 TRBD1 TRBV15 CATRVQGARETQYF TGTGCCACCAGAGTACAGGGGGCGCGAGAGACCCAGTACTTC
- TRBJ2-5 - TRBV2 CASSEETQYF TGTGCCAGCAGTGAAGAGACCCAGTACTTC
- TRBJ1-1 - TRBV5-1 CASSGGTGLVTEAFF TGCGCCAGCAGCGGAGGAACAGGGTTGGTCACTGAAGCTTTCTTT
- TRBJ2-7 - TRBV9 CASSVASGALAYEQYF TGTGCCAGCAGCGTAGCTTCGGGGGCTCTTGCCTACGAGCAGTACTTC
- TRBJ2-1 - TRBV18 CASSPRGPGMDEQFF TGTGCCAGCTCACCCCGAGGGCCCGGGATGGATGAGCAGTTCTTC
- TRBJ2-5 TRBD2 TRBV29-1 CSVGVTSGRETQYF TGCAGCGTTGGGGTGACTAGCGGGCGGGAGACCCAGTACTTC
- TRBJ2-1 - TRBV25-1 CASRHTVYNEQFF TGTGCCAGCAGGCATACGGTGTACAATGAGCAGTTCTTC
- TRBJ2-7 TRBD2 TRBV5-1 CASSLDLAASYEQYF TGCGCCAGCAGCTTGGATCTAGCGGCCTCCTACGAGCAGTACTTC
- TRBJ1-1 - TRBV5-1 CASSLTEGTGEAFF TGCGCCAGCAGCTTGACCGAGGGGACGGGTGAAGCTTTCTTT
once TRBJ2-3 - TRBV28 CASMETTDTQYF TGTGCCAGCATGGAGACGACAGATACGCAGTATTTT
few TRBJ2-1 - TRBV14 CASKPLGKGEQFF TGTGCCAGCAAACCCCTCGGAAAGGGTGAGCAGTTCTTC
- TRBJ1-5 - TRBV29-1 CSVGTGSNQPQHF TGCAGCGTTGGAACCGGGAGCAATCAGCCCCAGCATTTT